These 30 T cell receptor beta chains share one sample of origin, sequenced in a study of blood T cell repertoires in COVID-19. TCRdb's table, derived via immunoSEQ multiplex PCR, lists solely in-frame clones and lacks some. The sample includes about 220,000 clones, 80% to 90% of them seen just once. Sample: peripheral blood. These receptor sequences come from a man aged 50-59 years who had recovered from COVID-19.

This sequence joins TRBV5-1 and TRBJ1-2, with a possible D match to TRBD1 (6 bases). The CDR3 spans 13 residues. Trimming left V 0 bases short and J 5 bases short, with 8 bases between. Germline CDR1 SGHRS, CDR2 YFSETQ. CDR3 sequence reads: CASSLVDRYGYTF. The CDR3, as DNA: TGCGCCAGCAGCTTGGTGGACAGATATGGCTACACCTTC.

The sample holds one count of this clone. This chain uses TRBV29-1 with TRBJ2-7; TRBD2 matches at 14 bases. The ends lost 6 bases at V and 6 bases at J; junction bases unmatched: 7. The germline gives CDR1 SQVTM, CDR2 ANQGSEA. The CDR3 covers 14 residues. The CDR3 protein is CSVLGLAGAVEQYF. Here the CDR3 DNA reads TGCAGCGTGCTGGGACTAGCGGGAGCTGTCGAGCAGTACTTC.

The rearrangement uses TRBV28 and TRBJ2-5, with TRBD2 identical over 14 bases. The V and J ends lost 10 bases and 5 bases, in that order; junction bases with no gene match: 21. Per the germline V gene, CDR1 is MDHEN and CDR2 is SYDVKM. CDR3 length: 19 residues. In nucleotides, the CDR3 is TGTGCCACCAAACGCAGACTAGCGGGAGGGCCTGCGAGCGGGGAGACCCAGTACTTC. Its translation: CATKRRLAGGPASGETQYF.

J is TRBJ2-1 and V is TRBV7-8; 13 nucleotides line up with TRBD2. This CDR3 has 18 amino acids. J lost 8 bases, V lost 2 bases, and 12 bases had no gene match. CDR1 and CDR2 from the germline V gene are SGHVS and FQNEAQ. The CDR3 region is CASSLPFRTSGSNDEQFF. The CDR3 region has the DNA TGTGCCAGCAGCTTACCATTCAGGACTAGCGGGAGTAACGATGAGCAGTTCTTC.

As concerns this clone: The junction shows a germline mismatch at one end, possibly a read error. V gene TRBV4-2 combines with J gene TRBJ2-1; 8 positions agree with TRBD2. Germline V CDR1 and CDR2: LGHNA, YNFKEQ. This CDR3 is 16 amino acids long. As DNA, the CDR3 is TGTGCCAGCAGCAAAGATGCACTAGCGGAGAACAATGAGCAGTTCTTC. Translation: CASSKDALAENNEQFF.

This clone was detected a few times. The DNA of the CDR3 is TGTGCCAGCAGCCCGGGACAGAGAGCCTACAATGAGCAGTTCTTC. Translated, it gives CASSPGQRAYNEQFF. The chain couples TRBV5-4 to TRBJ2-1; 7 bases agree with TRBD1. This CDR3 region has 15 residues. Germline assignment: CDR1 SGHNT and CDR2 YYREEE (reference sequence). V trimming: 4 bases; J trimming: 2 bases; junction bases outside the gene matches: 6. The full variable domain, in which reference TRBV5-4 and TRBJ2-1 provide the parts outside the CDR3, is ETGVTQSPTHLIKTRGQQVTLRCSSQSGHNTVSWYQQALGQGPQFIFQYYREEENGRGNFPPRFSGLQFPNYSSELNVNALELDDSALYLCASSPGQRAYNEQFFGPGTRLTVL.

The DNA for the CDR3 is TGTGCCAGTAGTATAGCAGGGGGCACAGATACGCAGTATTTT. Residues: CASSIAGGTDTQYF. The gene calls are TRBV19 and TRBJ2-3; D is perhaps TRBD1 (6 bases). CDR3 length equals 14 residues. The V end lost 1 base, the J end lost 1 base, and 6 bases lay between the germline ends. Germline V gene sequence: CDR1 LNHDA, CDR2 SQIVND (reference sequence).

V gene TRBV5-1 combines with J gene TRBJ1-1; no clear D gene. V dropped 0 bases and J dropped 7 bases, with 4 bases sitting between them. This CDR3 has 11 amino acids. Looked up from germline, CDR1 is SGHRS and CDR2 is YFSETQ. The CDR3: CASSLGDEAFF. As DNA, the CDR3 is TGCGCCAGCAGCTTGGGAGATGAAGCTTTCTTT.

The V call is TRBV5-1, the J call TRBJ2-7, with 7 bases matching TRBD2. This CDR3 is built from 14 residues. V gave up 2 bases and J gave up 2 bases; unmatched junction bases: 4. Germline assignment: CDR1 SGHRS and CDR2 YFSETQ. The DNA for the CDR3 is TGCGCCAGCAGCTTACTAGCGTCGGCCTACGAGCAGTACTTC. Its translation is CASSLLASAYEQYF.

The chain links TRBV7-2 to TRBJ2-5, with 16 bases identical to TRBD2. The J segment lost 6 bases and the V segment lost 6 bases, leaving 10 bases of the junction unmatched. The CDR3 covers 17 residues. Germline CDR1 SGHTA, CDR2 FQGNSA. The CDR3 sequence is CASSDSGLAGGHQTQYF. CDR3 nucleotide sequence: TGTGCCAGCAGTGACTCGGGACTAGCGGGAGGGCATCAGACCCAGTACTTC.

This sequence joins TRBV7-8 and TRBJ1-5; D possibly corresponds to TRBD1 (5 bases). V shed 2 bases and J shed 3 bases, with 11 bases lying between them. CDR1 and CDR2 (germline): SGHVS, FQNEAQ. The CDR3 runs 15 residues. The CDR3 is CASSLTGLDNQPQHF. CDR3 in DNA: TGTGCCAGCAGCTTAACAGGTCTTGACAATCAGCCCCAGCATTTT.

The chain couples TRBV29-1 to TRBJ2-1; D gene unclear. Trimming stripped 1 base from V and 5 bases from J, with 9 bases between. The V gene's germline CDR1 is SQVTM and CDR2 ANQGSEA. This CDR3 is 13 amino acids long. The DNA for the CDR3 is TGCAGCGTTGAAGCCAGTACCCACAATGAGCAGTTCTTC. Amino acids: CSVEASTHNEQFF.

The chain has TRBV30 and TRBJ1-2; a possible D gene is TRBD1 (6 bases). This CDR3 has 17 residues. V lost 4 bases to trimming and J lost 5 bases, with 26 bases between them. Germline CDR1 GTSNPN, CDR2 SVGIG (reference sequence). The CDR3 DNA is TGTGCCTGGACCAACCCACGAATTAGACAGGCCCTTTATGGCTACACCTTC. It codes for CAWTNPRIRQALYGYTF.

This chain connects TRBV6-6 to TRBJ1-1; D remains unclear. CDR1 and CDR2 (germline): MNHNY, SVGAGI (reference sequence). The V end lost 3 bases, the J end lost 0 bases, and 5 bases lay between the germline ends. The CDR3 length is 13 residues. The CDR3 here is CASSYNMNTEAFF. The DNA of the CDR3 is TGTGCCAGCAGTTATAACATGAACACTGAAGCTTTCTTT.

The chain is built from TRBV3-1 (or the pseudogene TRBV3-2) and TRBJ1-1, with 7 bases identical to TRBD1. Germline-derived CDR1 and CDR2 are LGHDT and YNNKEL (reference sequence). The CDR3 is 17 residues long. Unmatched junction bases numbered 7, after V lost 0 bases and J lost 0 bases. The CDR3 region has the DNA TGTGCCAGCAGCCAAGACGGCCGACAGGGAGTGAACACTGAAGCTTTCTTT. Its translation: CASSQDGRQGVNTEAFF.

The chain recombines TRBV27 with TRBJ1-5; possibly TRBD1 for D (5 bases). V was cut by 5 bases and J by 0 bases, with 14 bases left in between. Germline loops: CDR1 MNHEY, CDR2 SMNVEV (reference sequence). This CDR3 is 16 amino acids long. The CDR3 sequence is CASSLRGVGSNQPQHF. The DNA of the CDR3 is TGTGCCAGCAGTCTACGGGGGGTTGGTAGCAATCAGCCCCAGCATTTT.

This rearrangement joins TRBV6-4 to TRBJ1-2; perhaps TRBD1 as D (6 bases). Trimming pared 4 bases from V and 0 bases from J, leaving 9 bases between. Germline-derived CDR1 and CDR2 are MRHNA and SNTAGT. The CDR3 runs 14 residues. As DNA, the CDR3 is TGTGCCAGCAGTGCCGGACAGTCTAACTATGGCTACACCTTC. Translating it yields CASSAGQSNYGYTF.

The chain employs TRBV3-1 (or the pseudogene TRBV3-2) and TRBJ1-3; D is ambiguous. The CDR3 contains 16 residues. Trimming took 1 base from V and 1 from J, leaving 11 bases between them. The germline gives CDR1 LGHDT, CDR2 YNNKEL (reference sequence). DNA of the CDR3: TGTGCCAGCAGCCAAGCCCCCCTGTTTTCTGGAAACACCATATATTTT. It codes for CASSQAPLFSGNTIYF.

V and J are TRBV11-2 and TRBJ2-5; unclear D gene. V lost 0 bases and J lost 2, with 7 bases in between. This CDR3 contains 14 residues. CDR1 SGHAT and CDR2 FQNNGV come from the germline V gene. The CDR3, as DNA: TGTGCCAGCAGCTTAGATCTCTCTCAAGAGACCCAGTACTTC. Protein: CASSLDLSQETQYF.

This clone came up once. The chain is built from TRBV28 and TRBJ1-2; a possible D gene is TRBD1 (5 bases). There are 13 residues in the CDR3. V lost 6 bases and J lost 8, with 16 bases in between. Germline V CDR1 and CDR2: MDHEN, SYDVKM. In DNA form, the CDR3 reads TGTGCCAGCAGGGGGGGAAGCTTGGTGGGCTACACCTTC. Translating gives CASRGGSLVGYTF.

CDR3 in amino acids: CASSQGEPYNEQFF. DNA for the CDR3: TGTGCCAGCAGCCAGGGAGAACCCTACAATGAGCAGTTCTTC. The J gene is TRBJ2-1, the V gene TRBV4-2, with D tentatively TRBD2 (5 bases). CDR1 and CDR2 (germline): LGHNA, YNFKEQ. Deletions cut 3 bases from V and 2 bases from J, with 8 bases between. CDR3 size: 14 residues.

The V call is TRBV19, the J call TRBJ2-2; D unresolved. Germline V gene sequence: CDR1 LNHDA, CDR2 SQIVND (reference sequence). Trimming took off 7 bases at V and 2 bases at J, with 8 bases between the two ends. The CDR3 contains 13 residues. DNA of the CDR3: TGTGCCAGTACCCATAGCAACACCGGGGAGCTGTTTTTT. Translated: CASTHSNTGELFF.

The chain combines TRBV28 with TRBJ2-5, with 8 bases lining up with TRBD1. Germline V gives CDR1 MDHEN, CDR2 SYDVKM. The junction had 13 bases not matched to a gene; V was cut back by 8 bases and J by 2 bases. The CDR3 has 16 amino acids. CDR3 in amino acids: CASRGADRATQETQYF. The CDR3 region has the DNA TGTGCCAGCCGCGGAGCGGACAGGGCCACTCAAGAGACCCAGTACTTC.

V is TRBV3-1 (or the pseudogene TRBV3-2) and J is TRBJ2-7; D perhaps matches TRBD2 (6 bases). The germline V gene encodes CDR1 LGHDT and CDR2 YNNKEL (reference sequence). The V gene lost 5 bases and the J gene lost 3 bases, with 8 bases spanning the gap. This CDR3 contains 12 residues. CDR3 in DNA: TGTGCCAGCAGCGAGACTAGCTACGAGCAGTACTTC. Its protein is CASSETSYEQYF.

DNA of the CDR3: TGTGCCAGCAGCTTGTCGAAAGGGGGCCCCCGCAATGAGCAGTTCTTC. Translated, it gives CASSLSKGGPRNEQFF. The rearrangement joins TRBV5-4 to TRBJ2-1; TRBD1 agrees at 7 bases. The CDR3 is 16 residues long. With V trimmed by 1 base and J by 6 bases, 10 bases remained unmatched. Per the germline V gene, CDR1 is SGHNT and CDR2 is YYREEE (reference sequence).

The V call is TRBV5-1, the J call TRBJ1-4; TRBD1 is a possible D gene (6 bases). This CDR3 is 17 amino acids long. Trimming stripped 4 bases from V and 3 bases from J, with 19 bases between. Germline V gives CDR1 SGHRS, CDR2 YFSETQ. DNA for the CDR3: TGCGCCAGCAGCATTTCTGCCCTGACAGGTTCTAATGAAAAACTGTTTTTT. It is translated as CASSISALTGSNEKLFF.

The chain's CDR3 is CASSPGGGVSFGAGYTF. CDR3 nucleotides: TGTGCCAGCAGTCCCGGGGGAGGTGTATCCTTTGGGGCTGGCTACACCTTC. V gene TRBV27 combines with J gene TRBJ1-2; weak D call: TRBD1 (5 bases). The CDR3 loop spans 17 amino acids. CDR1 is MNHEY and CDR2 is SMNVEV in the germline V gene (reference sequence). Trimming removed 5 bases at V and 7 bases at J, with 26 bases between.

The gene calls are TRBV9 and TRBJ1-2; the D gene is possibly TRBD1 (5 bases). This CDR3 has 15 residues. V was pared by 0 bases and J by 6 bases, with 15 bases between. Germline loops: CDR1 SGDLS, CDR2 YYNGEE. The CDR3 is CASSVAMQGDNGYTF. The CDR3 DNA sequence: TGTGCCAGCAGCGTAGCGATGCAGGGTGATAATGGCTACACCTTC.

V and J are TRBV28 and TRBJ1-3; tentative D call: TRBD1 (6 bases). The V end was cut by 5 bases, the J end by 3 bases, with 20 bases between. This CDR3 comprises 17 residues. Germline V CDR1 and CDR2: MDHEN, SYDVKM. Here the CDR3 DNA reads TGTGCCAGCAGTCGGCAGGGGAGGGGCACTTTTGGAAACACCATATATTTT. This translates into CASSRQGRGTFGNTIYF. Full variable domain (remainder filled in from reference TRBV28 and TRBJ1-3): DVKVTQSSRYLVKRTGEKVFLECVQDMDHENMFWYRQDPGLGLRLIYFSYDVKMKEKGDIPEGYSVSREKKERFSLILESASTNQTSMYLCASSRQGRGTFGNTIYFGEGSWLTVV.

The chain is built from TRBV19 and TRBJ1-5, with a tentative D call TRBD1 (5 bases). This CDR3 has 14 residues. V was shortened by 6 bases and J by 0 bases, with 9 bases between the two germline ends. Germline V CDR1 and CDR2: LNHDA, SQIVND (reference sequence). CDR3 loop: CASRDNDSNQPQHF. The CDR3 DNA follows: TGTGCCAGTAGGGACAACGATAGCAATCAGCCCCAGCATTTT.